This record covers a single T cell receptor (beta chain). Its antigen is undetermined. This table comes from immunoSEQ multiplex PCR, and its TCRdb copy is limited to in-frame clones, with some not included. The data contain 50,000 to 65,000 clones, 45% to 65% of them seen just once; the ten biggest clones take up around 15%. The sample is drawn from a study of cytotoxic CD8 clonotypes in ibrutinib-treated CLL. Study information: Following a median about eleven months of treatment, with a range of 6 to 36, response samples were taken. Regarding the study as a whole: Timing of sampling differed between sustained-remission and progressing patients. At the start, clonality exceeded age-matched healthy donors and followed circulating CD8+ T-cell counts.

V was pared by 8 bases and J by 3 bases, with 3 bases of the junction left unmatched. Germline assignment: CDR1 LNHDA and CDR2 SQIVND (reference sequence). The CDR3 sequence is 13 residues long. The chain joins TRBV19 to TRBJ1-3; TRBD1 agrees at 8 bases. The sequence was obtained from a human donor with chronic lymphocytic leukemia. Sample: PBMCs, taken after 12 months of ibrutinib treatment. Here the CDR3 reads CASSTGGGNTIYF. CDR3 coding DNA: TGTGCCAGTTCCACAGGGGGTGGAAACACCATATATTTT.